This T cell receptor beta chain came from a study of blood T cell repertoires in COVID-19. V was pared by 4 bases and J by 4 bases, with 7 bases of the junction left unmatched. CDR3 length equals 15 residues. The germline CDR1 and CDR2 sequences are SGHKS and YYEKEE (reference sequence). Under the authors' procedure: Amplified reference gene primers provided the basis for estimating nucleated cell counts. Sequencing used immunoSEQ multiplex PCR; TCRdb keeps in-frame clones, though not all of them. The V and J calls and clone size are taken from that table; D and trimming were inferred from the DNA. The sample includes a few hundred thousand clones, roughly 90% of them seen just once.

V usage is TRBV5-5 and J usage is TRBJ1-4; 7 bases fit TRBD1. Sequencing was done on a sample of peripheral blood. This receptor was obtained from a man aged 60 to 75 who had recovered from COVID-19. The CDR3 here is CASSPTGTVNEKLFF. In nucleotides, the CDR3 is TGTGCCAGCAGCCCTACCGGGACAGTTAATGAAAAACTGTTTTTT.